This T cell receptor beta chain was captured by sequencing in a study of human T cells and chemical hapten exposure. V shed 1 base and J shed 12 bases, with 13 bases lying between them. Germline CDR1 is SGHDN and CDR2 is FVKESK. The CDR3 contains 13 residues. This clonotype has a count of ten or more. A single record per CDR3 protein comes from TCRdb applying MiXCR to the RACE reads. The repertoire holds about 92,000 distinct CDR3 sequences, with about 8.9% as singletons. Time point in this sample: pre-sensitization, week 0. Treatment: therapeutic diphenylcyclopropenone sensitization with weekly scalp DPC.

The sample in question was whole blood, obtained in connection with sensitization to the hapten diphenylcyclopropenone (DPC). The chain recombines TRBV14 with TRBJ2-1; no firm D call. The clonotype originates from a woman aged 40 to 49 with alopecia areata. Some clones in this sample may be carry-over from other donors' samples. The CDR3 loop reads CASSQADLVGQFF. The CDR3, as DNA: TGTGCCAGCAGCCAAGCCGACTTGGTAGGGCAGTTCTTC.